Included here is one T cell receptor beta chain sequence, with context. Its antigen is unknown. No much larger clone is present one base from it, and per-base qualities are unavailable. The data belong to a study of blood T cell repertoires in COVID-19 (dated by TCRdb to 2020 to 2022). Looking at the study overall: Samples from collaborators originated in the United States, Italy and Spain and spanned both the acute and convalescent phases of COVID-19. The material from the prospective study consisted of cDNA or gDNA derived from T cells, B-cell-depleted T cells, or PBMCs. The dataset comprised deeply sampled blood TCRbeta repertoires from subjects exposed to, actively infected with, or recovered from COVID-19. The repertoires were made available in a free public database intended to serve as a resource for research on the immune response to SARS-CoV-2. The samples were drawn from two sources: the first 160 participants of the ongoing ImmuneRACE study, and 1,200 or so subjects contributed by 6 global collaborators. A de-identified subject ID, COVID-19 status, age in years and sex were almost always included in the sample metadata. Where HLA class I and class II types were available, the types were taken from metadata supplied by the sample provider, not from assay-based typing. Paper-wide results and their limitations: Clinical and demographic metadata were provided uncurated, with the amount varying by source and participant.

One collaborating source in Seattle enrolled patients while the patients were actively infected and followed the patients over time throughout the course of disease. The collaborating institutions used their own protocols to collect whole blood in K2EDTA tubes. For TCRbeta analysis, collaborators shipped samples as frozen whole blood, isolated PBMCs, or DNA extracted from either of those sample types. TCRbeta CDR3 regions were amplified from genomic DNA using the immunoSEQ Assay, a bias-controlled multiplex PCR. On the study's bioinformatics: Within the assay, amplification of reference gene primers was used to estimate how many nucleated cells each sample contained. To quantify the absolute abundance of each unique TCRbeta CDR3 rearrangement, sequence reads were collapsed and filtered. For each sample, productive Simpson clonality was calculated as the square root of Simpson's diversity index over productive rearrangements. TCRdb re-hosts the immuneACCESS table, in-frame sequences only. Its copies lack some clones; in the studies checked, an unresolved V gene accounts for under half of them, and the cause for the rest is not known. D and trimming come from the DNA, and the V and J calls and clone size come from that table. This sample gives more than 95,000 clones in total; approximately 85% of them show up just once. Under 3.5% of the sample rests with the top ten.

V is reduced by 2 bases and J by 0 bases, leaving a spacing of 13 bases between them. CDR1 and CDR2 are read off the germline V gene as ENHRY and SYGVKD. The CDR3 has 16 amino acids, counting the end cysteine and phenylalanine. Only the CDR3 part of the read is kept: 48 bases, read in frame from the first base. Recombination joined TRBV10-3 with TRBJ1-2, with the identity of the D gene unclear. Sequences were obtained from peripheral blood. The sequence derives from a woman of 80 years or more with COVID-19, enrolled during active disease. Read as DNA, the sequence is TGTGCCATCAGTGAGGACGGACTCCCCGCTAACTATGGCTACACCTTC. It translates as CAISEDGLPANYGYTF.